These 6 T cell receptor beta chains originate from one sample sequenced in a study of cytomegalovirus exposure and HLA in healthy donors. The protocol was immunoSEQ multiplex PCR, while the TCRdb copy is restricted to in-frame clones and leaves out a portion. The table lists a few hundred thousand clones, around 86% of them singletons. The sample comprised PBMCs. The receptor set was obtained from a young woman in good health and CMV-seronegative.

V gene TRBV6-1 combines with J gene TRBJ2-7; perhaps TRBD2 as D (5 bases). Trimming cost V 4 bases and J 0 bases, with 10 bases left between them. Germline loops: CDR1 MNHNS, CDR2 SASEGT. This CDR3 has 14 residues. CDR3 in amino acids: CASSGAVSSYEQYF. CDR3 DNA: TGTGCCAGCAGTGGAGCGGTGAGCTCCTACGAGCAGTACTTC.

V is TRBV18 and J is TRBJ2-7; D may be TRBD2 (6 bases). Trimming removed 2 bases from V and 4 bases from J, with 18 bases in between. The CDR3 contains 16 residues. Germline V gene lookup returns CDR1 KGHSH and CDR2 LQKENI. This CDR3 reads CASSPSQTSGGYEQYF. The CDR3 DNA follows: TGTGCCAGCTCACCATCCCAGACTAGTGGGGGATACGAGCAGTACTTC.

The genes are TRBV5-1 and TRBJ2-7; tentatively, D is TRBD2 (5 bases). Looked up from germline, CDR1 is SGHRS and CDR2 is YFSETQ. CDR3 length: 12 amino acids. Trimming removed 1 base from V and 7 bases from J, with 9 bases in between. The CDR3 is CASSLLGEEQYF. In DNA, the CDR3 is TGCGCCAGCAGCTTGCTGGGAGAAGAGCAGTACTTC.

V gene TRBV11-3 combines with J gene TRBJ2-1; D is possibly TRBD2 (5 bases). Looked up from germline, CDR1 is SGHNT and CDR2 is YENEEA. V was clipped by 1 base and J by 6 bases, with 10 bases between them. The CDR3 spans 14 residues. DNA for the CDR3: TGTGCCAGCAGCTTAGTATCTAGCAGCAATGAGCAGTTCTTC. It encodes CASSLVSSSNEQFF.

The rearrangement uses TRBV7-9 and TRBJ1-5, with unresolved D. Germline CDR1 is SEHNR and CDR2 is FQNEAQ (reference sequence). V was clipped by 3 bases and J by 3 bases, with 9 bases between them. The CDR3 has 14 residues. CDR3 sequence: CASSLSTHNQPQHF. In DNA form, the CDR3 reads TGTGCCAGCAGCTTGTCCACACACAATCAGCCCCAGCATTTT.

This sequence joins TRBV6-5 and TRBJ1-1; 7 bases map to TRBD1. The CDR3 runs 13 residues. Germline trimming cut 7 bases from V and 2 bases from J; bases unmatched to any gene: 4. Germline values: CDR1 MNHEY, CDR2 SVGAGI. In DNA, the CDR3 is TGTGCCAGCACCACAGGGGATAACACTGAAGCTTTCTTT. Protein sequence: CASTTGDNTEAFF.